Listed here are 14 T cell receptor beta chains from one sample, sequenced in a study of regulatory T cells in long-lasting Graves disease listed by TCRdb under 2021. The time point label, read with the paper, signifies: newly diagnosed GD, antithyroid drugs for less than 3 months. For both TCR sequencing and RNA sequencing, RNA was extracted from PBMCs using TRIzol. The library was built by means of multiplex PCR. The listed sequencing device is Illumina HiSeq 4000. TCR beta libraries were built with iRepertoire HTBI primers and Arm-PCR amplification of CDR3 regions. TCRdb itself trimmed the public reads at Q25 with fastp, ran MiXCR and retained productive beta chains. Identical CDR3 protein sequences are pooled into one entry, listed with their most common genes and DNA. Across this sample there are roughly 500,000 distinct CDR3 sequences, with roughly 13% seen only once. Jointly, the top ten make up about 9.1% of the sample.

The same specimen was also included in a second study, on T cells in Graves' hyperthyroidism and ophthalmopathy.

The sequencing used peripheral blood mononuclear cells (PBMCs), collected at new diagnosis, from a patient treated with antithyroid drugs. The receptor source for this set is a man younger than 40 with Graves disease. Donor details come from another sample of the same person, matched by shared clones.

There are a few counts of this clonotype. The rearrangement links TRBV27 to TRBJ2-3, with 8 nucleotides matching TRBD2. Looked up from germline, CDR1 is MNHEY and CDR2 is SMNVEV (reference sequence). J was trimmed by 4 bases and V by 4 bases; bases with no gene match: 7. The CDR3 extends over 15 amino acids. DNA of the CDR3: TGTGCCAGCAGTTCCAGCGGGAGAAGGTCAGATACGCAGTATTTT. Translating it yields CASSSSGRRSDTQYF.

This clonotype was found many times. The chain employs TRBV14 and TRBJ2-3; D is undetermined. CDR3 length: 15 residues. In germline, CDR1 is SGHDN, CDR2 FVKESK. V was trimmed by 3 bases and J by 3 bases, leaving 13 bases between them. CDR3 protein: CASSQIDGTTDTQYF. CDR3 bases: TGTGCCAGCAGCCAGATAGACGGCACGACAGATACGCAGTATTTT.

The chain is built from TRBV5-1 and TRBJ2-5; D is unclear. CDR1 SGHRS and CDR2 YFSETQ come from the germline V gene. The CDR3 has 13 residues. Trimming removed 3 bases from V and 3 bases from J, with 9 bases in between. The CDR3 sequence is CASSWNVEETQYF. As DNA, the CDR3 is TGCGCCAGCAGCTGGAATGTTGAAGAGACCCAGTACTTC.

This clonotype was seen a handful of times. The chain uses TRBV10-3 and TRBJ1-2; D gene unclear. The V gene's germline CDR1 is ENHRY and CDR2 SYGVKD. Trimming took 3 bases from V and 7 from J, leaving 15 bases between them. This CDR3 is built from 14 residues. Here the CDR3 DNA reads TGTGCCATCAGTGACCCCACAACGAGCAGTGGCTACACCTTC. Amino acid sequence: CAISDPTTSSGYTF.

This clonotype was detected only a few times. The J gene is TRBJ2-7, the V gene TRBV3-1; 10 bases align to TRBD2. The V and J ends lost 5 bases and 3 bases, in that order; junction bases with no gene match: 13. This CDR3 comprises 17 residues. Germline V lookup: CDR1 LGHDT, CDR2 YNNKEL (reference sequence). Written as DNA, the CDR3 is TGTGCCAGCAGCTTCACCCTCCGGACTAGCGGTTTCTACGAGCAGTACTTC. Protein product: CASSFTLRTSGFYEQYF.

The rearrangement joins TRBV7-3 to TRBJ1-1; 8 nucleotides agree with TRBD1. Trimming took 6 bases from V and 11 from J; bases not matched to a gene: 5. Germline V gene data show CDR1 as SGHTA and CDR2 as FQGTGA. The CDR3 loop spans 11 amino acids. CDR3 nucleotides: TGTGCCAGCAGTCAGGGGGCATTGGCTTTCTTT. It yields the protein CASSQGALAFF.

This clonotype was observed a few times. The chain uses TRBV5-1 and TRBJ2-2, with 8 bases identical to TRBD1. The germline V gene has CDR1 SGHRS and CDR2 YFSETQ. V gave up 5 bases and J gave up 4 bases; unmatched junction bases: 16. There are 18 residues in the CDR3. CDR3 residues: CASRLPTGAPVGTGELFF. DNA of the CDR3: TGCGCCAGCAGACTGCCGACAGGGGCTCCGGTGGGCACCGGGGAGCTGTTTTTT.

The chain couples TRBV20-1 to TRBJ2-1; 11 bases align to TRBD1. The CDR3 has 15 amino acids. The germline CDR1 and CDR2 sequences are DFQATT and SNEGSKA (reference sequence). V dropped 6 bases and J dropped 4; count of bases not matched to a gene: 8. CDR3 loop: CSAPRRDRGYNEQFF. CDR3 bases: TGCAGTGCCCCACGGCGGGACAGGGGGTACAATGAGCAGTTCTTC.

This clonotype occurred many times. The CDR3 region is CATSRDRDRAPCTF. CDR3 DNA: TGTGCCACCAGCAGAGATCGGGACCGCGCGCCGTGCACCTTC. The V call is TRBV15, the J call TRBJ1-2; a possible D gene is TRBD1 (5 bases). Looked up from germline, CDR1 is LNHNV and CDR2 is YYDKDF (reference sequence). Deletions cut 0 bases from V and 13 bases from J, with 18 bases between. This CDR3 has 14 amino acids.

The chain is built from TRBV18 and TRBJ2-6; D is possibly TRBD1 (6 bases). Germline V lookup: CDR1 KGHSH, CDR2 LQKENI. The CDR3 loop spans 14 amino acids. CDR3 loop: CATSGATGANVLTF. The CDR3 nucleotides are TGTGCTACCTCAGGGGCTACCGGGGCCAACGTCCTGACTTTC.

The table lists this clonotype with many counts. The CDR3, as DNA: TGTGCCAGCAGCCCGGGACTAGCGGGAGGGTTATCCTACGAGCAGTACTTC. It translates to CASSPGLAGGLSYEQYF. The gene calls are TRBV7-7 and TRBJ2-7, with 16 bases matching TRBD2. Looked up from germline, CDR1 is SSHAT and CDR2 is FNYEAQ (reference sequence). Trimming cost V 5 bases and J 1 base; bases outside gene matches: 5. The CDR3 covers 17 residues.

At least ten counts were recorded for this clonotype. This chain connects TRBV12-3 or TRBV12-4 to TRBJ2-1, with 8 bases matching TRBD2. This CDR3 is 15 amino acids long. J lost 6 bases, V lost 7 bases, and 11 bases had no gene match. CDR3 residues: CASTPSGPRFNEQFF. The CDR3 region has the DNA TGTGCCAGCACCCCTAGCGGGCCCAGATTCAATGAGCAGTTCTTC.

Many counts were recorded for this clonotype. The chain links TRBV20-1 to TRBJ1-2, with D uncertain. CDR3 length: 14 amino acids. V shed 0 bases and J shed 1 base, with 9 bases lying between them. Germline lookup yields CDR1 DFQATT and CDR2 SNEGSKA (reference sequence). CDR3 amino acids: CSARDLADNYGYTF. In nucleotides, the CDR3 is TGCAGTGCTAGAGATTTAGCGGATAACTATGGCTACACCTTC.

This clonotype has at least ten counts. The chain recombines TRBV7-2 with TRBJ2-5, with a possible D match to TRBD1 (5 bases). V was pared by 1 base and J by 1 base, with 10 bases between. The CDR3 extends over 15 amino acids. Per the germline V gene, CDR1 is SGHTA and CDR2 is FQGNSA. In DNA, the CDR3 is TGTGCCAGCAGCTTAGATACAGGCGTCCAAGAGACCCAGTACTTC. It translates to CASSLDTGVQETQYF.